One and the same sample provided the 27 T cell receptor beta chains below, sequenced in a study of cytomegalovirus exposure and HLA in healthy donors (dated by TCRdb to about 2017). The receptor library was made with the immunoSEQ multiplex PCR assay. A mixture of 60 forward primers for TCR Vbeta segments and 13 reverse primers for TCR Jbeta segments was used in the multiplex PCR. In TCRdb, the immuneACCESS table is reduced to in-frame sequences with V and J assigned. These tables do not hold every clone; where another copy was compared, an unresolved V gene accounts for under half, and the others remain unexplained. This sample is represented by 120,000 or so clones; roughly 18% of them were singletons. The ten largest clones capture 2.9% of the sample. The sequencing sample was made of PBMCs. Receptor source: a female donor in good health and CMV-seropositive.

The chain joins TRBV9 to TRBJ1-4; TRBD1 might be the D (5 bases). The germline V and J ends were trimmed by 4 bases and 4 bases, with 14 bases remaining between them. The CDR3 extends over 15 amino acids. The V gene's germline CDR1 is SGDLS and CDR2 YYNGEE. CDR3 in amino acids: CASSPVGLFNEKLFF. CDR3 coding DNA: TGTGCCAGCAGCCCCGTGGGGCTGTTTAATGAAAAACTGTTTTTT.

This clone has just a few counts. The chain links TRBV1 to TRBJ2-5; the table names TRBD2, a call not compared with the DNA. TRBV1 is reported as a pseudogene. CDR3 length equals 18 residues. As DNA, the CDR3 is TGCACCAGCAGCCAAGAAGGTTGGGGCGGGGGAGGGTGGGAGACCCAGTACTTC. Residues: CTSSQEGWGGGGWETQYF.

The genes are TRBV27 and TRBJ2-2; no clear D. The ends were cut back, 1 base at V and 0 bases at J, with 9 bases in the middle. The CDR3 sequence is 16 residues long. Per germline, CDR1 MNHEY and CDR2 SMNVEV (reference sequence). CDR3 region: CASSLFPSANTGELFF. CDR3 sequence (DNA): TGTGCCAGCAGTTTATTCCCCAGTGCGAACACCGGGGAGCTGTTTTTT.

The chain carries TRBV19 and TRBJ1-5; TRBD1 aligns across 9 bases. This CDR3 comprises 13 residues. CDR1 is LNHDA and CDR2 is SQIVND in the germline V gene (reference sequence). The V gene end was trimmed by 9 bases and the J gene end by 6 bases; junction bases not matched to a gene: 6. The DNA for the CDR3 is TGTGCCAGCGCTGGACAGGGGCTTCAGCCCCAGCATTTT. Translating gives CASAGQGLQPQHF.

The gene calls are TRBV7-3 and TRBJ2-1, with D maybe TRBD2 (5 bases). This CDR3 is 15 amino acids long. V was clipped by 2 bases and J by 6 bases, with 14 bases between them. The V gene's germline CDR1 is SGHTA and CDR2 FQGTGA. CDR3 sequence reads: CASSLGVGVGNEQFF. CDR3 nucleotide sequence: TGTGCCAGCAGCTTAGGTGTGGGAGTGGGCAATGAGCAGTTCTTC.

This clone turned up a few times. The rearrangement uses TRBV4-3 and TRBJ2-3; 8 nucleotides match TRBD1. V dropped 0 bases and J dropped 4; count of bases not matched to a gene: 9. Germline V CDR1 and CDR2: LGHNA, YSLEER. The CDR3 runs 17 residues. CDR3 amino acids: CASSQEYGTGRPDTQYF. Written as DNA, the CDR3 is TGCGCCAGCAGCCAAGAATACGGGACAGGACGACCAGATACGCAGTATTTT.

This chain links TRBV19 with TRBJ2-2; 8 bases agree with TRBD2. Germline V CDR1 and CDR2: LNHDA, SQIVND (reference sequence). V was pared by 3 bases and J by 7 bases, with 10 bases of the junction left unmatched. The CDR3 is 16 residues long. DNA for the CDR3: TGTGCCAGTAGTATCCGTAGCGGGATTATTCACGGGGAGCTGTTTTTT. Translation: CASSIRSGIIHGELFF.

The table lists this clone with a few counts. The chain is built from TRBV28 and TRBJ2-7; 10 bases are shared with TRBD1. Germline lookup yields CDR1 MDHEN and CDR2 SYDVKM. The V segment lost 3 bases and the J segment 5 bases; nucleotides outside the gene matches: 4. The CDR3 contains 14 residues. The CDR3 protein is CASSFGTGDDEQYF. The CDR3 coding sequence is TGTGCCAGCAGTTTTGGGACAGGGGACGACGAGCAGTACTTC.

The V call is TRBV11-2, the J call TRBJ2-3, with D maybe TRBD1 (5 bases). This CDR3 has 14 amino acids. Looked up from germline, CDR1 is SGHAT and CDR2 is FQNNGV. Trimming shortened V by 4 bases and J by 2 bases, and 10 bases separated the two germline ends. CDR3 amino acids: CASSSRTNTDTQYF. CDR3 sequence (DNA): TGTGCCAGCAGCTCCCGGACAAACACAGATACGCAGTATTTT.

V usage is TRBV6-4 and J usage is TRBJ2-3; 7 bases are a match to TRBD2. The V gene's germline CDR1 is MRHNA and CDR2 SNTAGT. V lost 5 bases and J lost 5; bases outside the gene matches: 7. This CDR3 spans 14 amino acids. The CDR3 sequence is CASSYASGGDTQYF. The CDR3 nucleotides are TGTGCCAGCAGTTACGCTAGCGGCGGAGATACGCAGTATTTT.

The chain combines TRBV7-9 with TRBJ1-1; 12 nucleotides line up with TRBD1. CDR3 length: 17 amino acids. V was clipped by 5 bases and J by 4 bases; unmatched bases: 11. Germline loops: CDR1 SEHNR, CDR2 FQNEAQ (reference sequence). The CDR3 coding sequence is TGTGCCAGCAGCATCGGGACAGGGGGCACCGGGGGCACTGAAGCTTTCTTT. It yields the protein CASSIGTGGTGGTEAFF.

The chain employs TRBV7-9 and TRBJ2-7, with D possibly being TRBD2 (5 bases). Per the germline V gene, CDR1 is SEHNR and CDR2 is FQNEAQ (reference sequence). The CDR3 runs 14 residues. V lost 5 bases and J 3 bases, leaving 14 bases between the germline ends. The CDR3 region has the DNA TGTGCCAGCAGCATGGACGGGATGGGCTACGAGCAGTACTTC. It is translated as CASSMDGMGYEQYF.

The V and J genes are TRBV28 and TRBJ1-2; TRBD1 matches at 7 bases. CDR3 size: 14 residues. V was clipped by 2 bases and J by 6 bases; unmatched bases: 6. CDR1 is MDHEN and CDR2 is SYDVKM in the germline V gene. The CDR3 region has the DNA TGTGCCAGCAGTTTAAGGTTACAGGGGCATGGCTACACCTTC. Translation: CASSLRLQGHGYTF.

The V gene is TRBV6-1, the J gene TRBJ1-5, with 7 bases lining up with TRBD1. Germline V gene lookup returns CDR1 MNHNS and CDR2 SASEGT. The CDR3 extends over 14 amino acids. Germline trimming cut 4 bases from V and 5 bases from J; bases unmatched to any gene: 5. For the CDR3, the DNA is TGTGCCAGCAGTGCGACAGGGAATCATCAGCCCCAGCATTTT. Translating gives CASSATGNHQPQHF.

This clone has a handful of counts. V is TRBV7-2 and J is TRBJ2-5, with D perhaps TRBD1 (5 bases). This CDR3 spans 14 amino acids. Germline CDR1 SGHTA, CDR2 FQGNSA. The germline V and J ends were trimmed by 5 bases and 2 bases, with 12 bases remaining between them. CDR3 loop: CASSRRRDQETQYF. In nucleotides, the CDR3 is TGTGCCAGCAGCCGTCGCAGGGATCAAGAGACCCAGTACTTC.

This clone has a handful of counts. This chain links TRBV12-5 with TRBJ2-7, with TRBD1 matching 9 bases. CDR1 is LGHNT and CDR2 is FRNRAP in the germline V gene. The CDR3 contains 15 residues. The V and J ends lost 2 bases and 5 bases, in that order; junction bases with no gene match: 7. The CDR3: CASGLTGGFNDEQYF. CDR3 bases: TGTGCTAGTGGTTTGACAGGGGGCTTTAACGACGAGCAGTACTTC.

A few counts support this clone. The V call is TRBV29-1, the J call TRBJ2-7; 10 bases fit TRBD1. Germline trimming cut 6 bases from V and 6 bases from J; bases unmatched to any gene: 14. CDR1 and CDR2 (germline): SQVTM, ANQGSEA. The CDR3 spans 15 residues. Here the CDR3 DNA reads TGCAGCGTAGGGAGGACCGGGACAGGGGAAAGCGAGCAGTACTTC. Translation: CSVGRTGTGESEQYF.

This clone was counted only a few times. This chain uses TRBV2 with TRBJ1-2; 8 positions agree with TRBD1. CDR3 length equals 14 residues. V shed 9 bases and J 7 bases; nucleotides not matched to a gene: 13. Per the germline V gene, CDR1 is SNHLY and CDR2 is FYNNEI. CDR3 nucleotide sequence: TGTGCCAGTAACCAGGACAGGGCGATCGGTGGCTACACCTTC. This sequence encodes CASNQDRAIGGYTF.

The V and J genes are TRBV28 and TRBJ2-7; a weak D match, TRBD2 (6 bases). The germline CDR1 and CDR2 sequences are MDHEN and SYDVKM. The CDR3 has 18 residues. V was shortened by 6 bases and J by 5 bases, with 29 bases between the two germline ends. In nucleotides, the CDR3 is TGTGCCAGCAGACACAACCCTCGAGTTGCGGGGTATTTGAACGAGCAGTACTTC. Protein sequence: CASRHNPRVAGYLNEQYF.

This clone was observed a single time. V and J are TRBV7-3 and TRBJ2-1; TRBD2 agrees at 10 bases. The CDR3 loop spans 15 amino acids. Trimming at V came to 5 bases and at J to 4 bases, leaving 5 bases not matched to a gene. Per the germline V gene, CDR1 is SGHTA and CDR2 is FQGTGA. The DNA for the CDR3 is TGTGCCAGCAGCCCGACTAGCGGGCTTTACAATGAGCAGTTCTTC. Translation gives CASSPTSGLYNEQFF.

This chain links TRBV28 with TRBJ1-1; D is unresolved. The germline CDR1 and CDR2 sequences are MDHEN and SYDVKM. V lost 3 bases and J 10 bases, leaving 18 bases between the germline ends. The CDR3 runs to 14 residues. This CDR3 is CASSFGEDPMGAFF. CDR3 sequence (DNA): TGTGCCAGCAGTTTCGGGGAGGACCCAATGGGAGCTTTCTTT.

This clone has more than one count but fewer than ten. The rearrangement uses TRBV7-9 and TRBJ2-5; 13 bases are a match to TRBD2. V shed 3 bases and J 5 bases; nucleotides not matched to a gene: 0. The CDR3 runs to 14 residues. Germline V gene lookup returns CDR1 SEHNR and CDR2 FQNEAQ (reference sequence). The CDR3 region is CASSLTSGGETQYF. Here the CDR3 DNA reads TGTGCCAGCAGCTTGACTAGCGGGGGGGAGACCCAGTACTTC.

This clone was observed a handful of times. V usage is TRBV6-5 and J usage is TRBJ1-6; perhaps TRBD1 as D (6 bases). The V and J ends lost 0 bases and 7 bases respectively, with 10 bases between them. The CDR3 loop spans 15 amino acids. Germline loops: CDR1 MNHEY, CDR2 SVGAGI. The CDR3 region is CASSYSWTANSPLHF. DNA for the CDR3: TGTGCCAGCAGTTACTCGTGGACAGCCAATTCACCCCTCCACTTT.

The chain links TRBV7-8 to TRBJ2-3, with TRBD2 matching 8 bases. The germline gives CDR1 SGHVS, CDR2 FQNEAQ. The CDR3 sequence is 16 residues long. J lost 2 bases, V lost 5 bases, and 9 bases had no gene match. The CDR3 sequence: CASSASSGSFTDTQYF. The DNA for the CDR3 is TGTGCCAGCAGCGCGTCAAGCGGGAGTTTCACAGATACGCAGTATTTT. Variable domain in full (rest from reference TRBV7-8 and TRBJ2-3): GAGVSQSPRYKVAKRGQDVALRCDPISGHVSLFWYQQALGQGPEFLTYFQNEAQLDKSGLPSDRFFAERPEGSVSTLKIQRTQQEDSAVYLCASSASSGSFTDTQYFGPGTRLTVL.

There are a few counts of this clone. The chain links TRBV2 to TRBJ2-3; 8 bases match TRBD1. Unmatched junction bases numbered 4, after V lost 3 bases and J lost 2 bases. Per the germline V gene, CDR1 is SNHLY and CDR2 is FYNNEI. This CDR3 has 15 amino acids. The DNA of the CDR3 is TGTGCCAGCAGTGAGGGACAGGCATTCACAGATACGCAGTATTTT. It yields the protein CASSEGQAFTDTQYF.

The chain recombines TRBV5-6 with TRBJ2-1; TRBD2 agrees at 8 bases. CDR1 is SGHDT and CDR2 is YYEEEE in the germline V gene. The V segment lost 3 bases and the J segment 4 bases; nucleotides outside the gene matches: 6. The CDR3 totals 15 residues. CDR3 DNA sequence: TGTGCCAGCAGCTGGTCTAGCGGGTTTTACAATGAGCAGTTCTTC. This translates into CASSWSSGFYNEQFF.

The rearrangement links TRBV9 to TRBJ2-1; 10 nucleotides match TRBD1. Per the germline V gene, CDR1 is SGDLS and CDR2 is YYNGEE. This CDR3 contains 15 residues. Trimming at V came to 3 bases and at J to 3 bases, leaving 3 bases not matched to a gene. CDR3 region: CASSDGQGDYNEQFF. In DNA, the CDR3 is TGTGCCAGCAGCGATGGACAGGGGGACTACAATGAGCAGTTCTTC.